The rows below give T cell receptor beta chains drawn from one sample of a study of cytomegalovirus exposure and HLA in healthy donors. Method: immunoSEQ multiplex PCR; TCRdb's copy keeps in-frame clones and lacks some. The table has approximately 180,000 clones, around nine tenths seen once. Source material: PBMCs. All receptors come from a woman between 18 and 29 years old in good health and CMV-seronegative. Both conserved end residues are part of each CDR3. Fields, in order: J gene, D gene, V gene, CDR3 protein, CDR3 DNA. A D gene is named only where the DNA matches it firmly.

TRBJ2-7	-	TRBV19	CASSMGTGSYEQYF	TGTGCCAGTAGTATGGGGACTGGATCCTACGAGCAGTACTTC
TRBJ2-5	TRBD2	TRBV28	CATSGGAGAGWQETQYF	TGTGCCACCTCGGGGGGGGCAGGGGCGGGGTGGCAAGAGACCCAGTACTTC
TRBJ2-1	TRBD1	TRBV4-3	CASSQEGQGIYNEQFF	TGCGCCAGCAGCCAGGAGGGACAGGGTATTTACAATGAGCAGTTCTTC
TRBJ2-7	TRBD2	TRBV5-1	CASSWGLDRSYEQYF	TGCGCCAGCAGCTGGGGACTAGATCGGTCCTACGAGCAGTACTTC
TRBJ2-1	TRBD2	TRBV27	CASSSPSGTYNEQFF	TGTGCCAGCAGTTCTCCTAGCGGAACTTACAATGAGCAGTTCTTC
TRBJ2-7	TRBD2	TRBV4-1	CASSQGLAGAYEQYF	TGCGCCAGCAGCCAAGGGCTAGCGGGGGCCTACGAGCAGTACTTC
TRBJ1-5	-	TRBV18	CASSPRQGYQPQHF	TGTGCCAGCTCACCACGGCAGGGGTATCAGCCCCAGCATTTT
TRBJ1-5	TRBD1	TRBV25-1	CASSRTGGNQPQHF	TGTGCCAGCAGTAGGACAGGGGGCAATCAGCCCCAGCATTTT
TRBJ2-7	-	TRBV27	CASSLRESYEQYF	TGTGCCAGCAGTTTGCGGGAATCCTACGAGCAGTACTTC
TRBJ2-7	-	TRBV4-2	CASSRDNYEQYF	TGTGCCAGCAGCCGGGACAACTACGAGCAGTACTTC